These 19 T cell receptor beta chains originate from one sample sequenced in a study of T cell changes during pregnancy in multiple sclerosis. Measured with immunoSEQ multiplex PCR; TCRdb has only the in-frame clones, and not every one. The sample gives 90,000 to 120,000 clones, roughly 92% of which show up once; around 3.2% is in the top ten. This specimen consisted of peripheral blood, obtained after pregnancy. These receptors were collected from a female donor with multiple sclerosis, enrolled in a pregnancy study.

The CDR3 DNA sequence: TGTGCCAGCAGGCGAGGACAGGGGAGCTATGGCTACACCTTC. Translation gives CASRRGQGSYGYTF. This rearrangement joins TRBV6-5 to TRBJ1-2, with TRBD1 matching over 9 bases. Looked up from germline, CDR1 is MNHEY and CDR2 is SVGAGI. The J segment lost 4 bases and the V segment lost 6 bases, leaving 6 bases of the junction unmatched. The CDR3 runs 14 residues.

The genes are TRBV9 and TRBJ2-7, with 7 bases aligning to TRBD2. The CDR3 spans 13 residues. V lost 1 base to trimming and J lost 6 bases; unmatched junction nucleotides: 4. Germline CDR1 reads SGDLS; CDR2 reads YYNGEE. The CDR3 is CASSVRLAGEQYF. As DNA, the CDR3 is TGTGCCAGCAGCGTAAGACTAGCAGGCGAGCAGTACTTC.

This clone was counted once. The J gene is TRBJ2-7, the V gene TRBV5-4, with D possibly being TRBD1 (6 bases). Looked up from germline, CDR1 is SGHNT and CDR2 is YYREEE (reference sequence). V dropped 7 bases and J dropped 0 bases, with 14 bases sitting between them. The CDR3 extends over 14 amino acids. This CDR3 is CASGTGTNSYEQYF. CDR3 nucleotides: TGTGCCAGCGGAACCGGGACAAACTCCTACGAGCAGTACTTC.

The V and J genes are TRBV9 and TRBJ2-5; 9 nucleotides align to TRBD1. There are 14 residues in the CDR3. Per the germline V gene, CDR1 is SGDLS and CDR2 is YYNGEE. The V segment lost 3 bases and the J segment 1 base; nucleotides outside the gene matches: 1. The CDR3 region has the DNA TGTGCCAGCAGCGCGACAGGGGGCCAAGAGACCCAGTACTTC. This encodes CASSATGGQETQYF. The complete variable domain, with remaining parts taken from reference TRBV9 and TRBJ2-5, reads DSGVTQTPKHLITATGQRVTLRCSPRSGDLSVYWYQQSLDQGLQFLIQYYNGEERAKGNILERFSAQQFPDLHSELNLSSLELGDSALYFCASSATGGQETQYFGPGTRLLVL.

The CDR3 nucleotides are TGTGCCTGGGGCAGGCTGGTGGGACAGGGGGCGGTAGCTTTCTTT. Encoded protein: CAWGRLVGQGAVAFF. The chain links TRBV30 to TRBJ1-1; 12 nucleotides align to TRBD1. CDR3 length: 15 amino acids. Germline V CDR1 and CDR2: GTSNPN, SVGIG (reference sequence). With 5 bases clipped from V and 10 bases from J, the junction kept 14 bases outside the gene matches.

The chain is built from TRBV5-5 and TRBJ2-7; a possible D gene is TRBD1 (6 bases). The CDR3 is made up of 15 amino acids. The V and J ends lost 6 bases and 0 bases respectively, with 16 bases between them. Germline CDR1 is SGHKS and CDR2 is YYEKEE (reference sequence). CDR3 sequence reads: CASMPGDTNSYEQYF. CDR3 nucleotide sequence: TGTGCCAGCATGCCAGGGGACACTAACTCCTACGAGCAGTACTTC.

V usage is TRBV9 and J usage is TRBJ2-4; D might be TRBD1 (6 bases). The CDR3 is 15 amino acids. Trimming took 2 bases from V and 6 from J, leaving 15 bases between them. Germline CDR1 and CDR2: SGDLS and YYNGEE. DNA for the CDR3: TGTGCCAGCAGCGTGTGGGGTGAAGGGGGAAACATTCAGTACTTC. Amino acid sequence: CASSVWGEGGNIQYF.

A remark on this clone: Germline is not matched at one junction end, which may reflect a read error. V gene TRBV18 combines with J gene TRBJ2-1; no clear D. CDR3 size: 13 residues. Looked up from germline, CDR1 is KGHSH and CDR2 is LQKENI. This CDR3 is CASSPPQNNEQFF. As DNA, the CDR3 is TGTGCCAGCTCCCCACCTCAAAACAATGAGCAGTTCTTC.

CDR3 nucleotide sequence: TGTGCCAGCAGCTTAGCAACAGCTCATGAGCAGTTCTTC. Protein sequence: CASSLATAHEQFF. This chain links TRBV11-3 with TRBJ2-1; D call uncertain. CDR1 SGHNT and CDR2 YENEEA come from the germline V gene. Trimming removed 1 base at V and 8 bases at J, with 9 bases between. This CDR3 spans 13 amino acids. The full variable domain, with the rest looked up from reference TRBV11-3 and TRBJ2-1, is EAGVVQSPRYKIIEKKQPVAFWCNPISGHNTLYWYLQNLGQGPELLIRYENEEAVDDSQLPKDRFSAERLKGVDSTLKIQPAELGDSAVYLCASSLATAHEQFFGPGTRLTVL.

This rearrangement joins TRBV5-6 to TRBJ1-1; D not resolved. Trimming took off 0 bases at V and 2 bases at J, with 14 bases between the two ends. Looked up from germline, CDR1 is SGHDT and CDR2 is YYEEEE. The CDR3 loop spans 16 amino acids. The chain's CDR3 is CASSLGWTSTNTEAFF. The CDR3 DNA sequence: TGTGCCAGCAGCTTGGGGTGGACTTCAACTAACACTGAAGCTTTCTTT. The complete variable domain, with remaining parts taken from reference TRBV5-6 and TRBJ1-1, reads DAGVTQSPTHLIKTRGQQVTLRCSPKSGHDTVSWYQQALGQGPQFIFQYYEEEERQRGNFPDRFSGHQFPNYSSELNVNALLLGDSALYLCASSLGWTSTNTEAFFGQGTRLTVV.

The chain joins TRBV15 to TRBJ1-2; tentatively, D is TRBD1 (5 bases). V lost 8 bases, J lost 1 base, and 11 bases lay in between. The length of the CDR3 is 13 residues. Germline V gene data show CDR1 as LNHNV and CDR2 as YYDKDF (reference sequence). The CDR3 DNA is TGTGCCACCTCGATGACAGTTAACTATGGCTACACCTTC. Protein: CATSMTVNYGYTF.

The chain employs TRBV5-1 and TRBJ2-7; D gene unclear. The V gene lost 0 bases and the J gene lost 2 bases, with 6 bases spanning the gap. The CDR3 is made up of 13 amino acids. Germline V lookup: CDR1 SGHRS, CDR2 YFSETQ. The CDR3 region is CASSLVGTYEQYF. CDR3 in DNA: TGCGCCAGCAGCTTGGTCGGTACCTACGAGCAGTACTTC. Full variable domain (outside the CDR3, taken from reference TRBV5-1 and TRBJ2-7): KAGVTQTPRYLIKTRGQQVTLSCSPISGHRSVSWYQQTPGQGLQFLFEYFSETQRNKGNFPGRFSGRQFSNSRSEMNVSTLELGDSALYLCASSLVGTYEQYFGPGTRLTVT.

V usage is TRBV11-2 and J usage is TRBJ2-3; 9 bases map to TRBD2. Germline V CDR1 and CDR2: SGHAT, FQNNGV. This CDR3 is built from 16 residues. V was clipped by 5 bases and J by 4 bases; unmatched bases: 10. This CDR3 is CASSPSPAGGADTQYF. The CDR3 bases are TGTGCCAGCAGCCCCTCACCCGCGGGGGGGGCAGATACGCAGTATTTT.

The chain recombines TRBV14 with TRBJ2-5; a possible D gene is TRBD2 (6 bases). The CDR3 length is 13 residues. V was clipped by 0 bases and J by 7 bases, with 9 bases between them. In germline, CDR1 is SGHDN, CDR2 FVKESK. This chain's CDR3 is CASSQDLGRTQYF. CDR3 nucleotide sequence: TGTGCCAGCAGCCAAGACCTCGGGAGGACCCAGTACTTC. Together with reference TRBV14 and TRBJ2-5, the CDR3 gives the full variable domain: EAGVTQFPSHSVIEKGQTVTLRCDPISGHDNLYWYRRVMGKEIKFLLHFVKESKQDESGMPNNRFLAERTGGTYSTLKVQPAELEDSGVYFCASSQDLGRTQYFGPGTRLLVL.

The chain couples TRBV6-5 to TRBJ2-7; maybe TRBD2 (5 bases). Trimming stripped 2 bases from V and 3 bases from J, with 17 bases between. This CDR3 spans 16 amino acids. CDR1 and CDR2 (germline): MNHEY, SVGAGI. CDR3 sequence: CASSYLRVTGYYEQYF. In nucleotides, the CDR3 is TGTGCCAGCAGTTACCTGAGGGTTACGGGGTACTACGAGCAGTACTTC.

For the CDR3, the DNA is TGCGCCAGCAGCTTGGATGCTACTAGCGCCTACGAGCAGTACTTC. Encoded protein: CASSLDATSAYEQYF. V gene TRBV5-1 combines with J gene TRBJ2-7; 7 bases fit TRBD2. The CDR3 contains 15 residues. Germline values: CDR1 SGHRS, CDR2 YFSETQ. After removal of 0 bases from V and 2 bases from J, the junction contained 5 bases not matched to a gene.

This chain connects TRBV27 to TRBJ2-7; tentative D call: TRBD1 (6 bases). The V end was cut by 2 bases, the J end by 3 bases, with 11 bases between. The CDR3 extends over 14 amino acids. The V gene's germline CDR1 is MNHEY and CDR2 SMNVEV (reference sequence). The CDR3 sequence: CASSLGAGVYEQYF. CDR3 nucleotide sequence: TGTGCCAGCAGTTTAGGGGCAGGGGTCTACGAGCAGTACTTC.

The rearrangement links TRBV18 to TRBJ2-1, with 10 bases identical to TRBD1. Germline loops: CDR1 KGHSH, CDR2 LQKENI. This CDR3 is built from 17 residues. V lost 1 base, J lost 6 bases, and 9 bases stayed unmatched. Here the CDR3 reads CASSPLLRDRGRNEQFF. In DNA form, the CDR3 reads TGTGCCAGCTCACCACTTTTACGGGACAGGGGCCGCAATGAGCAGTTCTTC.

The gene calls are TRBV6-5 and TRBJ1-2; 7 bases fit TRBD1. V shed 0 bases, J shed 4 bases, and the junction held 8 bases outside the gene matches. The CDR3 has 16 amino acids. Germline V gene data show CDR1 as MNHEY and CDR2 as SVGAGI. The CDR3 DNA sequence: TGTGCCAGCAGTTACTCGACAGGGTCGGGGGCCTATGGCTACACCTTC. As protein: CASSYSTGSGAYGYTF.